This T cell receptor beta chain derives from a study of CD8 T cells in ankylosing spondylitis. Making use of molecular barcodes, quantitative 5'-RACE generated TCR beta libraries. TCRdb passed the 5' RACE reads through MiXCR, listing each CDR3 protein once. The sample shows around 770,000 distinct CDR3 sequences, over 15% of them seen only once. A single count supports this clonotype. Its antigen is as yet unknown. Trimming cost V 7 bases and J 1 base, with 16 bases left between them. The CDR3 sequence is 14 residues long. Germline CDR1 and CDR2: DFQATT and SNEGSKA (reference sequence). Study-level results: Some motif variants had been reported before (in reactive arthritis synovial fluid and blood). Blood from ankylosing spondylitis patients appeared to carry a characteristic eight-variant TCR beta motif. Researchers reportedly found disease-linked clones significantly enriched in matched ankylosing spondylitis synovial fluid. Disease-linked clones had a CD8+ phenotype and relatively low frequency in peripheral blood.

The chain uses TRBV20-1 and TRBJ1-1; a weak D match, TRBD1 (6 bases). The TCR was taken from a male donor with ankylosing spondylitis. The specimen was blood, either unsorted or a sorted T cell fraction (not recorded which). CDR3 amino acids: CSVPTWGANTEAFF. The CDR3 bases are TGCAGTGTCCCAACATGGGGGGCGAACACTGAAGCTTTCTTT.